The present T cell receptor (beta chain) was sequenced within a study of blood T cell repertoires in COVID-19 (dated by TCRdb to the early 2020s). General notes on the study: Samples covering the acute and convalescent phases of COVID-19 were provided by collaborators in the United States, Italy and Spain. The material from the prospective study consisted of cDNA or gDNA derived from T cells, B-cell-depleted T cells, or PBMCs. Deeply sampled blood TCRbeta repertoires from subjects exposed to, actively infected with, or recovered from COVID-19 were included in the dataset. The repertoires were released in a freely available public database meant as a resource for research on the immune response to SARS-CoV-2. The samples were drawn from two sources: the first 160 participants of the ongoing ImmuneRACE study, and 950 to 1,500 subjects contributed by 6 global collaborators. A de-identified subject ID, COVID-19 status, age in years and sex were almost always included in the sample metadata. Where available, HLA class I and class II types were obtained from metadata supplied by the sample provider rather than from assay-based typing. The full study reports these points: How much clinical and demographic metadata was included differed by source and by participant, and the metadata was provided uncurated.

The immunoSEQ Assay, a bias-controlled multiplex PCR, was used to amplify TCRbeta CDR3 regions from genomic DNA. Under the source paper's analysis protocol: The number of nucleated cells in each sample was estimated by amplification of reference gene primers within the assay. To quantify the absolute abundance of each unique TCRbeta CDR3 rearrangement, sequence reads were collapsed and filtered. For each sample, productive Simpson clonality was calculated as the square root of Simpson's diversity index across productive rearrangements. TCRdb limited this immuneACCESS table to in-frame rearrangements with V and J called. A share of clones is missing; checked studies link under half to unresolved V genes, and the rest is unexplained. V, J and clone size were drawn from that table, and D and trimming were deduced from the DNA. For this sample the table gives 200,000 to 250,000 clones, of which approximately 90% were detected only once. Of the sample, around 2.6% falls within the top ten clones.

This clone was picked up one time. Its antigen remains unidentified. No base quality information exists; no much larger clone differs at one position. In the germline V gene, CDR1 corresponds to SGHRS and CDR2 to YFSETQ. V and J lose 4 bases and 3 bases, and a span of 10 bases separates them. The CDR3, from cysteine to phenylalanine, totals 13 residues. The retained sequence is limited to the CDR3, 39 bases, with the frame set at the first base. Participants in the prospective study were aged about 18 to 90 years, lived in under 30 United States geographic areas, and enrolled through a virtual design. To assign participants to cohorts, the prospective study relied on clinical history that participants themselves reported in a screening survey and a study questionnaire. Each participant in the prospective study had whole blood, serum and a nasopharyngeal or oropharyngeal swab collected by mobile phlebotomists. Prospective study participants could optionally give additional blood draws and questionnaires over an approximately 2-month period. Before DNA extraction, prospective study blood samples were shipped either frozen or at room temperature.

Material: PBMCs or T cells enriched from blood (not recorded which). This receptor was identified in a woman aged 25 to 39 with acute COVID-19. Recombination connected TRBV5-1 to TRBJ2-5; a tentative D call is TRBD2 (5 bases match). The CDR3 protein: CASSPYGEETQYF. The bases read TGCGCCAGCAGCCCCTACGGGGAAGAGACCCAGTACTTC.